This T cell receptor (beta chain) was identified in a study of human T cells and chemical hapten exposure. Points from the study as a whole: Expanded TCRs produced significantly more large CDR3 similarity clusters than controls did.

Time point reported: patch test 1, 2 weeks after DPC sensitization. Described treatment: therapeutic diphenylcyclopropenone sensitization with weekly scalp DPC. TCRdb redid the calling of the RACE reads with MiXCR, one entry per CDR3 protein. The sample includes 380,000 or so distinct CDR3 sequences, roughly 5% seen only once; the top ten take over 2%. This clonotype was recorded at least ten times. What it recognizes is unknown. A junction boundary mismatches the germline segment, possibly from a read error. Germline assignment: CDR1 SQVTM and CDR2 ANQGSEA. There are 15 residues in the CDR3. The rearrangement joins TRBV29-1 to TRBJ2-3, with 7 bases lining up with TRBD2. The sample here was whole blood, taken in connection with sensitization to the hapten diphenylcyclopropenone (DPC). The source of this sequence is a woman aged 50 to 60 with alopecia areata. Some clones in this sample may be carry-over from other donors' samples. The CDR3 reads CSVEGAGYKADTQYF. The CDR3 nucleotides are TGCAGCGTGGAAGGAGCGGGATATAAAGCAGATACGCAGTATTTT.